This T cell receptor beta chain stems from a study of cytomegalovirus exposure and HLA in healthy donors (TCRdb year 2017). Regarding the study in general: According to an earlier analysis of several hundred of the donors, some 170 million T cells yielded 90 million to 140 million unique TCR beta sequences and about 300 Gb of sequence data. An early release that covered about 600 HLA-typed donors contained 250 to 350 gigabases of sequencing data and about 93 million unique TCR sequences. The genetic ancestry cluster associated with self-reported Caucasian donors included 81% of the roughly 400 genotyped donors. The study was designed to test whether signatures of past pathogen exposure could be identified by cataloging public T cell receptors. The T cell repertoires of 670 or so subjects were profiled by immunosequencing and related to cytomegalovirus serostatus. Besides the first cohort of 550 to 750 subjects, a separate validation cohort made up of 120 different subjects was used. To predict cytomegalovirus infection status, the study combined high-throughput TCR immunosequencing, statistical association of individual TCRs with disease status, and machine learning. To study patterns of TCR occurrence, a later analysis re-analyzed previously published TCR beta repertoires from several hundred donors and added high-resolution HLA genotyping. In the later analysis, no new phenotypic data were used to find candidate immune exposures; instead, reliance was placed on TCR beta sequences and their occurrence across donors. In an earlier analysis of 587 of the donors, high-throughput TCR beta sequencing was used to judge whether each TCR beta V gene segment behaved as functional or pseudogenic. Alongside the repertoire data, information on donor age, sex, ethnicity and CMV serostatus was compiled. A later genetic analysis took genome-wide SNP genotypes for about 65% of the roughly 670 donors and used that subset as a discovery cohort. All discovery cohort repertoires had been generated using a single sequencing platform. HLA typing covered class I and class II loci at four-digit resolution. Typing coverage varied by locus: roughly 620-640 donors for A, B, C, DRB1 and DQB1; roughly 510 for DQA1; around 570 for DPA1; around 450 for DPB1. Four or five DR-DQ haplotypes were handled as single units for association and clustering because linkage in the cohort was strong. Across under 500 genotyped donors of the cohort, an average of about 250,000 unique TCR beta nucleotide sequences per donor were sequenced, and 15% to 20% of those sequences were non-productive. Overall results and qualifications from the work: A few of the identified cytomegalovirus-associated TCR beta chains were confirmed in vitro to be specific for cytomegalovirus antigens. When HLA alleles, especially DR and DQ, strongly co-occurred, TCR associations were difficult to assign to individual alleles. The only immune exposure information available for the cohort was CMV serostatus. A further reported finding was that TCR beta sequences accurately predicted the HLA-A and HLA-B alleles for most subjects in the first cohort. In a later analysis, most CMV-associated TCR beta chains were found to appear HLA-restricted, with HLA associations seemingly driven largely by CMV exposure. The study gave a list of about 170 TCR beta chains associated with cytomegalovirus. The authors suggested that the approach could potentially be generalized to other disease states and immunological phenotypes. In a later analysis, TCR association rates were found to vary across HLA loci, with the most associated TCRs seen for DRB1 alleles and the fewest for HLA-C alleles. Broadly in line with IMGT annotations, most TCR beta V segments showed up in productive rearrangements about 87% or about 30% of the time in an earlier analysis of 450 to 600 of the donors. Because counts were too low, about 18 rarely observed V segments, including chromosome 9 orphons, were excluded from the earlier analysis of around 590 of the donors. Linkage disequilibrium might explain the correlated functional status among segregating V segments, but an unknown experimental factor could not be ruled out. In a later genetic analysis, fewer N-insertions in productive TCRs were reported among donors in an Asian-associated ancestry cluster than the roughly 700-donor mean. In a later genetic analysis, a missense DCLRE1C variant was associated with V-gene and J-gene trimming of TCR beta chains, and the association was replicated in an independent cohort. This cohort had only TCR beta chains sequenced, and the lack of alpha or paired-chain data limited which features could be detected. At a false discovery rate of 0.05, a later analysis linked fewer than 20,000 TCR beta sequences to specific HLA alleles. The classifier was reported to diagnose cytomegalovirus status with high specificity and sensitivity in both the original cohort and the validation cohort. A cluster of highly shared sequence variants was judged likely to be a technical artifact of the sequencing pipeline. Most TCR sequences were observed very rarely across donors, whereas some public TCRs were present in many individuals. Several of the top co-occurrence clusters appeared to be linked to parvovirus B19, influenza, CMV and Epstein-Barr virus, according to a later analysis. Roughly uniform sequencing depth across donors was assumed in presence/absence analyses, although this assumption may not hold. Because the 87-base-pair reads could not distinguish some IMGT-functional V segments, including TRBV6-2 and TRBV6-3, those segments were excluded. Because HLA typing was missing for some donors at each locus, association tests included only the typed subset. A later analysis found that HLA-associated TCR beta chains were more clonally expanded and had lower generation probabilities than equally common non-associated chains.

About this clone: What antigen it recognizes has not been identified. Base qualities are not at hand, and no much larger clone is one base apart.

The CDR3 contains 15 residues, cysteine and phenylalanine counted. Here the CDR3 DNA is all that survives: 45 bases in frame from base 1. The germline V gene (reference sequence) yields LNHDA for CDR1 and SQIVND for CDR2. Deletion took 8 bases off V and 1 base off J, with a span of 17 bases between the germline ends. The cohort was made up of 500 to 800 healthy bone marrow donors. At the time of sampling, all cohort members were nominally healthy, though unrecorded immune exposures were likely present. The donor tested CMV seronegative and was one of the 352 seronegative cohort members. Each donor provided a peripheral blood sample, and peripheral blood mononuclear cells were used for TCR beta sequencing. The Qiagen DNeasy Blood Extraction Kit was used to extract genomic DNA from the blood cell samples. Libraries came from the immunoSEQ multiplex PCR assay. For the multiplex PCR, a mixture combining 60 forward primers for TCR Vbeta segments and 13 reverse primers for TCR Jbeta segments was used. A multiplex PCR assay on genomic DNA amplified the CDR3 region of rearranged TCR beta genes. On the Illumina HiSeq System, the amplified TCR beta libraries were sequenced as 87-base-pair reads. The authors processed their data as follows. A later analysis counted some 74 million unique TCR beta chains across the 550 to 700 repertoires, and roughly 11 million of these chains were shared by at least two donors. Raw reads were error-corrected and collapsed into unique sequences by a nearest-neighbor algorithm in which closely related sequences were merged to remove PCR and sequencing errors. CDR3 sequences were aligned to IMGT reference sequences to assign V, D and J gene segments. For a sequence to be retained, at least a six-nucleotide match to both a V gene segment and a J gene segment was required. Rearrangements were classified as productive when the CDR3 lacked stop codons and remained in frame with V and J, and all other rearrangements were classified as non-productive. CDR3 was defined according to IMGT convention as the region running from the second conserved V-encoded cysteine to the conserved J-encoded phenylalanine. The earlier analysis of about 640 of the donors excluded any sequence lacking an unambiguous match to a single V gene segment. An earlier analysis of about 600 of the donors called V segments functional above 56.7% productive rearrangements and segregating when the between-donor standard deviation exceeded 5%. A statistical classification framework was built to diagnose cytomegalovirus status from the catalog of TCR beta chain sequences. In a later analysis, TCR nucleotide sequences were compared against IMGT/GENE-DB human TR gene sequences so that V and J genes could be assigned. Using the TCRdist pipeline, a later analysis assigned CDR3 sequences along with most-parsimonious VDJ recombination scenarios. A later analysis defined each TCR beta chain by its CDR3 amino acid sequence plus V-gene family, and excluded reads lacking a unique V-gene family. To address suspected cross-contamination and a sequencing artifact, a later analysis removed 592 highly shared, low-generation-probability nucleotide sequences. A later analysis calculated a clonal expansion index for each public chain from normalized within-repertoire ranks of inferred template counts. A later analysis computed generation probabilities with a VDJ recombination model fitted to out-of-frame rearrangements, and checked the results against IGoR. Hypergeometric tests were used in a later analysis to score TCR-TCR, TCR-HLA and TCR-CMV co-occurrence, with a repertoire-size bias correction applied to the TCR pairs. False discovery rates were estimated in a later analysis by permuting HLA or CMV assignments 20 times. In a later analysis, co-occurring TCRs were grouped using DBSCAN, and TCRdist sequence similarity was added for clustering within HLA-allele-positive subsets. For co-occurrence clustering, repertoires with fewer than 30,000 or more than 120,000 public chains were excluded, along with about five repertoires with anomalous nucleotide sharing. The clones in this table, taken by TCRdb from immuneACCESS, are in-frame only. Not every clone is retained; where verified, under half of the shortfall comes from an unresolved V gene, and the cause of the rest is unknown. V, J and clone size are those of that table, while D and trimming were read from the DNA. Across this sample there are 100,000 to 150,000 clones, with approximately 75% seen only once. The top ten constitute 2.5% to 3.5% of the sample.

This chain joins TRBV19 to TRBJ2-5, with the D segment identity uncertain. The sample comprised PBMCs. This sequence was found in a woman between 50 and 59 years old in good health and CMV-seronegative. Read as DNA, the sequence is TGTGCCAGTGGGCTCGGCGCGACAAGCCAAGAGACCCAGTACTTC. Its protein reads: CASGLGATSQETQYF.